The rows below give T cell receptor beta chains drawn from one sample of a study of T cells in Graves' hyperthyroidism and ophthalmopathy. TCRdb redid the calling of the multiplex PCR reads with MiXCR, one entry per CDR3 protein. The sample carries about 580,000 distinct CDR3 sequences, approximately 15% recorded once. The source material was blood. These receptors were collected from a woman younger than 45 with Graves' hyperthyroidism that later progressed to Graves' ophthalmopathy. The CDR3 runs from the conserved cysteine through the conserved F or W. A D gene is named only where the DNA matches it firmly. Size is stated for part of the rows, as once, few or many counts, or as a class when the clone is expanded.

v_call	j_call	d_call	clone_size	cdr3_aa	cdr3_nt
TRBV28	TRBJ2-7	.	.	CASTPSPGAYEQYF	TGTGCCAGCACCCCCTCCCCAGGGGCCTACGAGCAGTACTTC
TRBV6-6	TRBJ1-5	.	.	CASSYRGANQPQHF	TGTGCCAGCAGTTACCGAGGGGCCAATCAGCCCCAGCATTTT
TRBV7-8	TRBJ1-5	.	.	CASSVFLFQPQHF	TGTGCCAGCAGCGTCTTTTTATTCCAGCCCCAGCATTTT
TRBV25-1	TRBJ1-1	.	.	CASSDVTLGPEAFF	TGTGCCAGCAGTGATGTGACGCTAGGCCCTGAAGCTTTCTTT
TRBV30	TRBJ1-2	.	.	CAWNRSEPPVVYGYTF	TGTGCCTGGAATCGTTCGGAGCCACCCGTCGTCTATGGCTACACCTTC
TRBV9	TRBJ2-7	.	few	CASSYTPTASYEQYF	TGTGCCAGCAGTTACACTCCTACTGCTTCCTACGAGCAGTACTTC
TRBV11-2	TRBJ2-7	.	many	CASRGSGRTPEQYF	TGTGCCAGCAGGGGGTCGGGGAGGACCCCGGAGCAGTACTTC
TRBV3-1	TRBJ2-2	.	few	CASSQKGHPGLFF	TGTGCCAGCAGCCAAAAGGGACACCCGGGACTGTTTTTT
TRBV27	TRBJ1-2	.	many	CASSLRGLDGYTF	TGTGCCAGCAGTTTAAGAGGGTTGGATGGCTACACCTTC
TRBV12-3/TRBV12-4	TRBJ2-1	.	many	CASSTGGVEQFF	TGTGCCAGCAGTACCGGGGGAGTGGAGCAGTTCTTC
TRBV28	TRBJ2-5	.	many	CASSRTASGETQYF	TGTGCCAGCAGCCGGACAGCCTCGGGGGAGACCCAGTACTTC
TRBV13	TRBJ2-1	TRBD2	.	CASSSSGEANEQFF	TGTGCCAGCAGCTCTAGCGGGGAGGCGAATGAGCAGTTCTTC
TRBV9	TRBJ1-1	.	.	CASSVTGKTEAFF	TGTGCCAGCAGCGTAACGGGTAAGACTGAAGCTTTCTTT
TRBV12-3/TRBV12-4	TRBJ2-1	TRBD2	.	CASSHVAGGPYNEQFF	TGTGCCAGCAGTCACGTAGCGGGAGGGCCGTACAATGAGCAGTTCTTC
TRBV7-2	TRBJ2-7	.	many	CASSKGLNSYEQYF	TGTGCCAGCAGCAAAGGACTGAACTCCTACGAGCAGTACTTC
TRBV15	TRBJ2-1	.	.	CATSTAGTHSYNEQFF	TGTGCCACCAGCACCGCCGGGACACACTCCTACAATGAGCAGTTCTTC
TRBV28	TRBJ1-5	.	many	CASSSGVGNQPQHF	TGTGCCAGCAGTTCGGGGGTGGGGAATCAGCCCCAGCATTTT
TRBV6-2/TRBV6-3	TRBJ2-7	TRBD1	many	CASSYGRGLYEQYF	TGTGCCAGCAGTTACGGCAGGGGGCTCTACGAGCAGTACTTC
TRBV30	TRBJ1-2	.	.	CAWMRDGYTF	TGTGCCTGGATGAGAGATGGCTACACCTTC
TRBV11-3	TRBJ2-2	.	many	CASSPLRLGSTGELFF	TGTGCCAGCAGCCCCCTCAGACTAGGGAGCACCGGGGAGCTGTTTTTT
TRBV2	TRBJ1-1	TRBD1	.	CASRGGTVSEAFF	TGTGCCAGCAGGGGTGGGACAGTCTCTGAAGCTTTCTTT
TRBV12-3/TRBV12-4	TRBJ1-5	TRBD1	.	CGSSTRTGVYSNQPQHF	TGTGGCAGCAGTACCAGGACAGGGGTTTATAGCAATCAGCCCCAGCATTTT
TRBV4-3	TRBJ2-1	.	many	CASSQEGGNEQFF	TGCGCCAGCAGCCAAGAAGGAGGGAATGAGCAGTTCTTC
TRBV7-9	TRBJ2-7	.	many	CASSLEAGTYEQYF	TGTGCCAGCAGCTTAGAGGCAGGAACCTACGAGCAGTACTTC
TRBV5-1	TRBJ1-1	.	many	CASSLGRSDEAFF	TGCGCCAGCAGCTTGGGACGGTCAGACGAAGCTTTCTTT
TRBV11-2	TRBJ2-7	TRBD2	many	CASTQRDVSSYEQYF	TGTGCCAGCACGCAGCGGGACGTCTCTTCCTACGAGCAGTACTTC
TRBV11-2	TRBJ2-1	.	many	CASSLGAREQFF	TGTGCCAGCAGCCTGGGGGCGCGGGAGCAGTTCTTC
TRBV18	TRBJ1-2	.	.	CASSREAGINYGYTF	TGTGCCAGCTCACGCGAAGCGGGAATTAACTATGGCTACACCTTC
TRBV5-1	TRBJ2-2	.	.	CASSMDRSNTGELFF	TGCGCCAGCAGCATGGACAGATCGAACACCGGGGAGCTGTTTTTT
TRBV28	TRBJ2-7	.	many	CASSAQGGEQYF	TGTGCCAGCAGCGCCCAGGGGGGCGAGCAGTACTTC
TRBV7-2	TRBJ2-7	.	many	CASSLEGFYYEQYF	TGTGCCAGCAGCTTGGAGGGTTTTTACTACGAGCAGTACTTC
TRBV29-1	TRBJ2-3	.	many	CSAADTDTQYF	TGCAGCGCGGCAGACACAGATACGCAGTATTTT
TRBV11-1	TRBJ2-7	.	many	CASSLANYEQYF	TGTGCCAGCAGCTTAGCGAACTACGAGCAGTACTTC
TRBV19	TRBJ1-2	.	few	CASSIYMAGSSNYGYTF	TGTGCCAGTAGTATATATATGGCCGGGAGCTCCAACTATGGCTACACCTTC
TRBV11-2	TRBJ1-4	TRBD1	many	CASSLGGTGDNEKLFF	TGTGCCAGCAGCTTAGGCGGGACAGGGGATAATGAAAAACTGTTTTTT
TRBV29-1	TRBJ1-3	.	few	CSAQENLSGNTIYF	TGCAGCGCACAGGAAAACCTCTCTGGAAACACCATATATTTT
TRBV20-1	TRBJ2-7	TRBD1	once	CSAGTGGGGNEQYF	TGCAGTGCTGGGACAGGGGGCGGAGGGAACGAGCAGTACTTC
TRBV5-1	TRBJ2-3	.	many	CASSLDRVVTDTQYF	TGCGCCAGCAGCTTGGACAGGGTTGTCACAGATACGCAGTATTTT
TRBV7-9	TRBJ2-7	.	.	CASSLPTAYEQYF	TGTGCCAGCAGCTTGCCAACAGCTTACGAGCAGTACTTC
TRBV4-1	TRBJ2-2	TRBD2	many	CASSQEAVAGDRELFF	TGCGCCAGCAGCCAAGAGGCGGTAGCGGGAGACAGGGAGCTGTTTTTT
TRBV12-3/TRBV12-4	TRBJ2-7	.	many	CASSLQGAPSHEQYF	TGTGCCAGCAGTTTACAGGGAGCCCCTTCCCACGAGCAGTACTTC
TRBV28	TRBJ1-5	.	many	CASSPRDDNHHQHF	TGTGCCAGCAGTCCCAGGGATGACAATCACCACCAGCATTTT
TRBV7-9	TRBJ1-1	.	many	CASSLGRGQNTEAFF	TGTGCCAGCAGCTTAGGTCGGGGGCAGAACACTGAAGCTTTCTTT
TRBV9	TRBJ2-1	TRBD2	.	CASSLGLAGGNSYNEQSF	TGTGCCAGCAGTCTTGGACTAGCGGGAGGCAACTCCTACAATGAGCAGTCCTTC
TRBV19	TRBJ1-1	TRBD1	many	CASSPRPGQATLNTEAFF	TGTGCCAGTAGTCCCCGACCGGGACAGGCTACCCTCAACACTGAAGCTTTCTTT
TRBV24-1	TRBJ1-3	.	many	CATSDSGSGNTIYF	TGTGCCACCAGTGATTCGGGATCTGGAAACACCATATATTTT
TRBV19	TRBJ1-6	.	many	CASRRREGNSPLHF	TGTGCCAGTAGGCGGCGGGAGGGGAATTCACCCCTCCACTTT
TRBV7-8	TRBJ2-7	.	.	CASSSLTRTSYEQYF	TGTGCCAGCAGCTCCCTCACAAGGACCTCCTACGAGCAGTACTTC
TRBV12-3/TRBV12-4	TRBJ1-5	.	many	CASRGLSSNQPQHF	TGTGCCAGCAGGGGACTGAGTAGCAATCAGCCCCAGCATTTT
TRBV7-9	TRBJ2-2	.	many	CASSSRSGSITGELFF	TGTGCCAGCAGCTCCCGTTCCGGGTCGATCACCGGGGAGCTGTTTTTT